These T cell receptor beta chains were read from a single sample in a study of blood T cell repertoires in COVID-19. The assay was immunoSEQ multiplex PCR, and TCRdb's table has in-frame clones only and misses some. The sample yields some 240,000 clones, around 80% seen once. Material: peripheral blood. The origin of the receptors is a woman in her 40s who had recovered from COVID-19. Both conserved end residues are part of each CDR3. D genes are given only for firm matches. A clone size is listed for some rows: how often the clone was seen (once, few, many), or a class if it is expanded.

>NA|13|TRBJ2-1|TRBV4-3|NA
CASSQDEGGEQFF
TGCGCCAGCAGCCAAGATGAGGGCGGGGAGCAGTTCTTC
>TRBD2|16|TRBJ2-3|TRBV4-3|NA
CASSREGLAGTDTQYF
TGCGCCAGCAGCCGAGAGGGACTAGCGGGCACAGATACGCAGTATTTT
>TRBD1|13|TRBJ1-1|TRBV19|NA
CASSIGTGFEAFF
TGTGCCAGTAGTATCGGGACAGGGTTTGAAGCTTTCTTT
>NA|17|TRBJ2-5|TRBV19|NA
CASSLARGTSDQETQYF
TGTGCCAGTAGTCTGGCTAGGGGGACGTCGGACCAAGAGACCCAGTACTTC
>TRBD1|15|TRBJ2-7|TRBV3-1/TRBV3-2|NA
CASSQDGQGAYEQYF
TGTGCCAGCAGCCAAGATGGTCAGGGGGCCTACGAGCAGTACTTC
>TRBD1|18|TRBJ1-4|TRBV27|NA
CASSPRFTPGQANEKLFF
TGTGCCAGCAGTCCAAGATTCACCCCGGGACAGGCAAATGAAAAACTGTTTTTT
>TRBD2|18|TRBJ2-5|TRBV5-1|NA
CASSLAPPGLADQETQYF
TGCGCCAGCAGCTTGGCCCCTCCGGGACTAGCGGACCAAGAGACCCAGTACTTC
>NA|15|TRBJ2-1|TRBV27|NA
CASSLSWTYYNEQFF
TGTGCCAGCAGTTTATCGTGGACTTATTACAATGAGCAGTTCTTC
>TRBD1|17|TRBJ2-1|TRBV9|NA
CASTGTAPSLSYNEQFF
TGTGCCAGTACCGGGACAGCGCCTTCGCTCTCCTACAATGAGCAGTTCTTC
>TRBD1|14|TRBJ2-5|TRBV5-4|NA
CASSFTGVQETQYF
TGTGCCAGCAGCTTTACAGGGGTCCAAGAGACCCAGTACTTC
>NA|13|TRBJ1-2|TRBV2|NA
CASSGLANYGYTF
TGTGCCAGCAGTGGATTAGCTAACTATGGCTACACCTTC
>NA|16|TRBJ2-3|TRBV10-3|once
CAISASNRGSTDTQYF
TGTGCCATCAGCGCTTCCAATAGGGGGAGCACAGATACGCAGTATTTT
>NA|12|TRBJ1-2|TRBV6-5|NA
CASSSTTGGYTF
TGTGCCAGCAGTTCAACGACAGGAGGCTACACCTTC
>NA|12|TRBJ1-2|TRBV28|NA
CASSPPPMGYTF
TGTGCCAGCAGCCCCCCCCCTATGGGCTACACCTTC
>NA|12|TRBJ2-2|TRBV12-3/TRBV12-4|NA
CASSLQTGELFF
TGTGCCAGCAGTTTACAGACCGGGGAGCTGTTTTTT
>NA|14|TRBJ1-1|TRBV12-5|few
CASGSGTQNTEAFF
TGTGCTAGTGGTTCTGGCACCCAGAACACTGAAGCTTTCTTT
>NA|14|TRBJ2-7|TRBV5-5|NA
CASSFSMDSYEQYF
TGTGCCAGCAGCTTTTCCATGGACAGCTACGAGCAGTACTTC
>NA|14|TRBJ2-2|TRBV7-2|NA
CASSLSRATGELFF
TGTGCCAGCAGCTTATCCCGAGCTACTGGGGAGCTGTTTTTT